Listed here are 19 T cell receptor delta chains from one sample, sequenced in a study of gamma-delta T cells after stem cell transplantation. TCRdb re-processed the RT-PCR reads using CATT. The sample comprises approximately 2,700 delta-chain clones, 22% of which are singletons, and roughly 25% rests with the top ten. The sample comprised gamma-delta T cells. The origin of the receptors is a human donor. It is not recorded whose cells these are; they may come from a transplant donor.

This clone was recorded a few times. A much larger clonotype is one base distant, so this may be a read error. This same CDR3 is encoded by further DNA sequences in the sample. The chain has TRDV2 and TRDJ1, with 11 bases lining up with TRDD3. The germline CDR1 and CDR2 sequences are GEAIGNYY and EKD. The CDR3 has 13 amino acids. Unmatched junction bases numbered 8, after V lost 4 bases and J lost 11 bases. As DNA, the CDR3 is TGTGCCTGTGATGTACTGGGGGATAAAATCCTCATCTTT. This sequence encodes CACDVLGDKILIF.

As to this clone: This sequence may be a read error, since a much larger clone differs from it by one base. Other nucleotide sequences in the sample specify the same CDR3. The J gene is TRDJ1, the V gene TRDV2; 12 bases agree with TRDD3. Germline V lookup: CDR1 GEAIGNYY, CDR2 EKD. CDR3 length equals 21 residues. V lost 0 bases, J lost 0 bases, and 16 bases stayed unmatched. The CDR3 is CACDTVKAGGYAAAYTDKLIF. The CDR3, as DNA: TGTGCCTGTGACACCGTAAAAGCTGGGGGATACGCCGCGGCGTACACCGATAAACTCATCTTT.

To note about this clone: TCRdb records a much larger clone's protein for this DNA, with a difference at residue 7 that likely arises from a read error; the protein given is the translation of the DNA. The chain couples TRDV2 to TRDJ1; D possibly corresponds to TRDD3 (5 bases). V was trimmed by 3 bases and J by 3 bases, leaving 19 bases between them. CDR3 length: 16 residues. Per germline, CDR1 GEAIGNYY and CDR2 EKD. This CDR3 is CACDGLEDERSDKLIF. CDR3 DNA: TGTGCCTGTGACGGACTGGAGGATGAACGGTCCGATAAACTCATCTTT.

This chain connects TRDV2 to TRDJ1, with 8 bases identical to TRDD3. This CDR3 has 15 residues. Trimming cost V 3 bases and J 0 bases; bases outside gene matches: 5. CDR1 is GEAIGNYY, CDR2 EKD, per germline. CDR3 protein: CACDVLGAYTDKLIF. CDR3 nucleotide sequence: TGTGCCTGTGACGTACTGGGGGCATACACCGATAAACTCATCTTT.

The chain has TRDV2 and TRDJ3; 9 bases align to TRDD3. The J segment lost 0 bases and the V segment lost 0 bases, leaving 5 bases of the junction unmatched. Germline V CDR1 and CDR2: GEAIGNYY, EKD. This CDR3 region has 19 residues. CDR3 protein: CACDTITGGGSWDTRQMFF. In nucleotides, the CDR3 is TGTGCCTGTGACACCATTACTGGGGGAGGCTCCTGGGACACCCGACAGATGTTTTTC.

To note about this clone: This may be a read error: a much more frequent sequence differs by one nucleotide. The J gene is TRDJ1, the V gene TRDV2; 10 bases match TRDD3. Germline trimming cut 8 bases from V and 3 bases from J; bases unmatched to any gene: 17. The V gene's germline CDR1 is GEAIGNYY and CDR2 EKD. CDR3 length: 17 amino acids. The CDR3 sequence is CASGYGYGGIRSDKLIF. CDR3 DNA: TGTGCCTCAGGCTACGGGTACGGGGGGATACGCTCCGATAAACTCATCTTT.

Sample share makes this clone medium-sized (0.01 to 0.1%). The V gene is TRDV2, the J gene TRDJ1, with D perhaps matching TRDD3 (6 bases). CDR3 length: 16 residues. V was pared by 2 bases and J by 1 base, with 16 bases between. Germline lookup yields CDR1 GEAIGNYY and CDR2 EKD. The CDR3 nucleotides are TGTGCCTGTGACAAGCTTGGGGGCCCCTCCACCGATAAACTCATCTTT. Translating gives CACDKLGGPSTDKLIF.

On this clone: A much larger clone lies a single base off, so this may be a read error. This sample includes further DNA sequences coding for the same CDR3. V and J are TRDV2 and TRDJ3; D possibly corresponds to TRDD3 (6 bases). In germline, CDR1 is GEAIGNYY, CDR2 EKD. The CDR3 sequence is 20 residues long. The CDR3 here is CACDTVGIRGSSWDTRQMFF. The CDR3 coding sequence is TGTGCTTGTGACACCGTCGGGATAAGGGGGTCCTCCTGGGACACCCGACAGATGTTTTTC.

This clone is judged medium-sized (0.01 to 0.1%). In DNA, the CDR3 is TGTGCCTGTGACCAACTGGGGGATGCTGAAGAGTCCGATAAACTCATCTTT. Protein product: CACDQLGDAEESDKLIF. This rearrangement joins TRDV2 to TRDJ1, with TRDD3 matching over 10 bases. The CDR3 has 17 amino acids. Germline V CDR1 and CDR2: GEAIGNYY, EKD. Unmatched junction bases numbered 12, after V lost 3 bases and J lost 3 bases.

As regards this clone: This likely reflects a read error, since a far larger clone is one base away. The V gene is TRDV2, the J gene TRDJ1, with 13 bases aligning to TRDD3. The CDR3 has 17 residues. V was pared by 8 bases and J by 1 base, with 12 bases of the junction left unmatched. CDR1 is GEAIGNYY and CDR2 is EKD in the germline V gene. The CDR3 DNA is TGTGCCTTTGATCCCGTACTGGGGGATACGCGCACCGATAAACTCATCTTT. It translates to CAFDPVLGDTRTDKLIF.

About this clone: One base separates it from a far larger clone, so it is likely a read error. Other DNA sequences in this specimen translate into the identical CDR3. The CDR3 reads CACDTLYTGGYEVFNTDKLIF. In nucleotides, the CDR3 is TGTGCCTGTGACACCTTATACACTGGGGGATACGAAGTGTTTAACACCGATAAACTAATCTTT. The chain employs TRDV2 and TRDJ1, with TRDD3 matching 13 bases. The germline CDR1 and CDR2 sequences are GEAIGNYY and EKD. The length of the CDR3 is 21 residues.

This clone is labeled medium-sized. The rearrangement joins TRDV2 to TRDJ1; D unresolved. In germline, CDR1 is GEAIGNYY, CDR2 EKD. Trimming shortened V by 0 bases and J by 0 bases, and 25 bases separated the two germline ends. CDR3 length: 20 amino acids. The CDR3 sequence: CACDTVVQGVDPKYTDKLIF. CDR3 nucleotides: TGTGCCTGTGACACCGTAGTTCAGGGAGTGGACCCAAAGTACACCGATAAACTCATCTTT.

The chain combines TRDV2 with TRDJ1; 9 bases are a match to TRDD3. Germline values: CDR1 GEAIGNYY, CDR2 EKD. V gave up 1 base and J gave up 0 bases; unmatched junction bases: 8. This CDR3 spans 17 amino acids. CDR3 DNA: TGTGCCTGTGACACACTGGGGGACCATTCGTACACCGATAAACTCATCTTT. As protein: CACDTLGDHSYTDKLIF.

This clone is categorized as medium-sized. The chain couples TRDV2 to TRDJ1; 11 nucleotides line up with TRDD3. V trimming: 1 base; J trimming: 0 bases; junction bases outside the gene matches: 9. This CDR3 has 18 residues. CDR1 and CDR2 from the germline V gene are GEAIGNYY and EKD. The CDR3 coding sequence is TGTGCCTGTGACACGCTACTGGGGGATAAATCCCACACCGATAAACTCATCTTT. Amino acids: CACDTLLGDKSHTDKLIF.

Details on this clone: One base away lies a much larger clone, so this may be a sequencing read error. Different DNA sequences within this sample yield the same CDR3. The chain is built from TRDV2 and TRDJ1; 13 bases fit TRDD3. CDR3 length: 17 amino acids. CDR1 and CDR2 (germline): GEAIGNYY, EKD. The V gene end was trimmed by 3 bases and the J gene end by 0 bases; junction bases not matched to a gene: 6. The CDR3 spells CACDPLGDTGDTDKLIF. The CDR3, as DNA: TGTGCCTGTGACCCACTGGGGGATACGGGAGACACCGATAAACTCATCTTT.

In regard to this clone: The TCRdb record carries a much larger clone's protein, which differs from this DNA's translation at residue 12; a read error is the likely cause, and the protein listed here is the DNA translation. The V call is TRDV2, the J call TRDJ1, with TRDD3 identical over 12 bases. Germline V gene lookup returns CDR1 GEAIGNYY and CDR2 EKD. The V segment lost 3 bases and the J segment 4 bases; nucleotides outside the gene matches: 11. The CDR3 length is 17 residues. This CDR3 is CACDSVLGDTQVDKLIF. CDR3 DNA sequence: TGTGCCTGTGACTCAGTACTGGGGGATACTCAAGTCGATAAACTCATCTTT.

This rearrangement joins TRDV2 to TRDJ1, with TRDD3 matching 9 bases. Trimming removed 1 base from V and 1 base from J; junction bases left unmatched: 12. Germline CDR1 and CDR2: GEAIGNYY and EKD. The CDR3 contains 18 residues. The CDR3 DNA reads as TGTGCCTGTGACACACCAGGGGTCTCGGGGGATACCACCGATAAACTCATCTTT. It encodes CACDTPGVSGDTTDKLIF.

By sample share, this clone is medium-sized. The CDR3 spells CACDTLTGGRPKLIF. CDR3 in DNA: TGTGCCTGTGACACCTTAACTGGGGGGAGGCCGAAACTCATCTTT. The chain combines TRDV2 with TRDJ1; TRDD3 aligns across 8 bases. CDR3 size: 15 residues. With 0 bases clipped from V and 8 bases from J, the junction kept 10 bases outside the gene matches. The V gene's germline CDR1 is GEAIGNYY and CDR2 EKD.

For this clone: A much larger clone is a single base away; this may be a read error. This CDR3 is also generated by other DNA sequences in the sample. This sequence joins TRDV2 and TRDJ1, with 10 bases fitting TRDD3. Germline V gene data show CDR1 as GEAIGNYY and CDR2 as EKD. Unmatched junction bases numbered 25, after V lost 2 bases and J lost 2 bases. The CDR3 runs to 22 residues. CDR3 sequence (DNA): TGTGCCTGTGACAAAGTAGGAGGGGGATACGCAGGAGAGGCCTGGGGGACCGATAAACTCATCTTT. Translation: CACDKVGGGYAGEAWGTDKLIF.